The rows below give T cell receptor beta chains drawn from one sample of a study of brain metastases from non-small cell lung cancer. The repertoire was sequenced with immunoSEQ multiplex PCR; TCRdb's copy has only in-frame clones and lacks some. The sample contains fewer than 2,000 clones, approximately 90% of which appear only once. The sequenced sample consisted of tissue from a brain metastasis. The receptors stem from a donor older than 35 with non-small cell lung cancer. Both conserved end residues are part of each CDR3. The D gene is left open where the match is weak. Clone size is shown for a subset of rows, as once, few, many or a class of expanded clone.

>.|TRBJ1-1|TRBV29-1|TRBD1
CSVDTTRARGGPEAFF
TGCAGCGTTGATACGACAAGGGCCAGGGGGGGACCTGAAGCTTTCTTT
>.|TRBJ2-5|TRBV6-2/TRBV6-3|.
CASSLSPWWAGWTEETQYF
TGTGCCAGCAGTCTCTCGCCCTGGTGGGCGGGGTGGACGGAAGAGACCCAGTACTTC
>once|TRBJ1-2|TRBV20-1|.
CSARQGFGYTF
TGCAGTGCTAGGCAGGGCTTTGGCTACACCTTC
>once|TRBJ1-1|TRBV11-1|.
CASSWETATEAFF
TGTGCCAGCAGCTGGGAGACGGCTACTGAAGCTTTCTTT
>.|TRBJ2-3|TRBV5-1|.
CASRLPTGLQDTQYF
TGCGCCAGCAGACTACCGACAGGCTTGCAAGATACGCAGTATTTT
>.|TRBJ2-1|TRBV7-9|TRBD2
CASSPSLAGAYNEQFF
TGTGCCAGCAGCCCCTCCCTAGCGGGGGCCTACAATGAGCAGTTCTTC
>.|TRBJ2-3|TRBV6-4|.
CASSEGVGDTQYF
TGTGCCAGCAGTGAAGGGGTAGGAGATACGCAGTATTTT
>.|TRBJ2-3|TRBV5-4|.
CASSLDSSSTDTQYF
TGTGCCAGCAGCTTGGACTCTTCAAGCACAGATACGCAGTATTTT
>.|TRBJ2-1|TRBV15|.
CATSRDREINEQFF
TGTGCCACCAGCAGAGATCGGGAGATCAATGAGCAGTTCTTC
>.|TRBJ2-5|TRBV5-1|.
CATSRTGETQYF
TGCGCCACCTCTCGCACGGGGGAGACCCAGTACTTC
>.|TRBJ2-5|TRBV20-1|.
CSAGETQYF
TGCAGTGCCGGAGAGACCCAGTACTTC
>.|TRBJ2-5|TRBV29-1|.
CSVEVSRAQETQYF
TGCAGCGTTGAAGTATCCAGGGCCCAAGAGACCCAGTACTTC
>.|TRBJ2-5|TRBV29-1|.
CSVAGETQYF
TGCAGCGTTGCGGGGGAGACCCAGTACTTC
>once|TRBJ2-2|TRBV6-5|TRBD1
CASRRLGQFTGELFF
TGTGCCAGCAGACGTCTGGGACAGTTCACCGGGGAGCTGTTTTTT
>.|TRBJ2-5|TRBV29-1|.
CSVARFQETQYF
TGCAGCGTTGCTCGGTTCCAAGAGACCCAGTACTTC
>.|TRBJ2-5|TRBV10-2|.
CASSEAKGRGLETQYF
TGCGCCAGCAGTGAGGCCAAAGGTCGGGGCCTCGAGACCCAGTACTTC
>.|TRBJ1-3|TRBV18|TRBD1
CASSPLVVDRAGNTIYF
TGTGCCAGCTCACCTCTTGTCGTGGACAGGGCAGGAAACACCATATATTTT
>.|TRBJ2-3|TRBV6-4|TRBD2
CASSLLAGSTDTQYF
TGTGCCAGCAGCTTACTAGCGGGGTCCACAGATACGCAGTATTTT
>.|TRBJ2-2|TRBV6-6|.
CASKPTNTGELFF
TGTGCCAGCAAACCTACAAACACCGGGGAGCTGTTTTTT
>.|TRBJ1-3|TRBV3-1/TRBV3-2|.
CASSLLSGATGNTIYF
TGTGCCAGCAGCCTTCTTTCAGGGGCAACTGGAAACACCATATATTTT
>.|TRBJ1-2|TRBV6-1|TRBD1
CASSETDRGYGYTF
TGTGCCAGCAGTGAAACGGACAGGGGATATGGCTACACCTTC
>.|TRBJ1-6|TRBV14|.
CASSRDTDLNSPLHF
TGTGCCAGCAGCCGGGACACCGATCTAAATTCACCCCTCCACTTT
>.|TRBJ2-3|TRBV15|TRBD1
CATSRIGQGVGDTQYF
TGTGCCACCAGCAGAATAGGACAGGGGGTCGGGGATACGCAGTATTTT
>.|TRBJ2-5|TRBV4-2|.
CASSQRPGAATQYF
TGTGCCAGCAGCCAGCGCCCGGGGGCCGCGACCCAGTACTTC
>.|TRBJ2-2|TRBV19|.
CASSIQGATGELFF
TGTGCCAGTAGTATACAGGGAGCCACCGGGGAGCTGTTTTTT
>.|TRBJ2-2|TRBV7-8|.
CASSLRVGELFF
TGTGCCAGCAGCCTAAGAGTGGGCGAGCTGTTTTTT
>.|TRBJ2-5|TRBV7-2|TRBD1
CASSSNRGKETQYF
TGTGCCAGCAGCTCAAACAGGGGGAAAGAGACCCAGTACTTC
>.|TRBJ2-2|TRBV11-1|TRBD2
CASSSGSGGDTGELFF
TGTGCCAGCAGCTCAGGGAGCGGGGGGGACACCGGGGAGCTGTTTTTT
>.|TRBJ2-3|TRBV15|.
CATSPAGEGRTDTQYF
TGTGCCACCAGCCCCGCAGGTGAGGGTCGCACAGATACGCAGTATTTT
>.|TRBJ1-2|TRBV6-2/TRBV6-3|.
CASSLSRGYTF
TGTGCCAGCAGTTTAAGTCGGGGCTACACCTTC